This T cell receptor (beta chain) was found in a study of T cells in localized non-small cell lung cancer. Study findings and constraints: Adjacent lung had a median around 60 of the 100 largest tumor clones. Peak T cell clonality was found in uninvolved adjacent lung, exceeding tumor.

Note on this clone: Its cognate antigen is unknown.

Assay: immunoSEQ multiplex PCR; the TCRdb copy retains only in-frame clones and omits some. This table holds some 38,000 clones, 86% found once. Trimming at V came to 10 bases and at J to 3 bases, leaving 8 bases not matched to a gene. CDR3 length: 15 residues. Germline V gene data show CDR1 as MDHEN and CDR2 as SYDVKM. The sequence derives from a male donor at least 60 years old with stage II lung adenocarcinoma. Here the sequenced sample was peripheral blood mononuclear cells, taken before any cancer treatment. The chain combines TRBV28 with TRBJ2-3, with 12 bases that match TRBD2. The CDR3: CATNPGTSGTDTQYF. Written as DNA, the CDR3 is TGTGCCACCAATCCCGGGACTAGCGGGACAGATACGCAGTATTTT.